Shown below are 18 T cell receptor beta chains from a single sample sequenced in a study of siplizumab effects on memory and regulatory T cells. Repertoires were generated with immunoSEQ multiplex PCR, while TCRdb's copy carries only in-frame clones and drops some. Seen here are roughly 100,000 clones, roughly nine tenths observed once, and the top ten hold roughly 1.1%. Sequences were obtained from CD4+ T cells sorted from blood. The receptors originated from a human donor in good health.

Concerning this clone itself: The junction shows a germline mismatch at one end, possibly a read error. V and J are TRBV18 and TRBJ1-1, with D tentatively TRBD1 (5 bases). CDR3 length: 14 residues. Germline V gene sequence: CDR1 KGHSH, CDR2 LQKENI. CDR3 in DNA: TGTGCCAGCTCCCTCGGTGGGGGGAACGCTGAAGCTTTCTTT. Its protein product is CASSLGGGNAEAFF.

A few counts support this clone. This chain links TRBV5-1 with TRBJ1-1; D remains ambiguous. The germline V gene has CDR1 SGHRS and CDR2 YFSETQ. With 1 base removed from V and 1 base from J, the gap between germline ends came to 14 bases. The CDR3 totals 16 residues. The DNA of the CDR3 is TGCGCCAGCAGCTTGCGCCCCCCGGCGGAGAACACTGAAGCTTTCTTT. Translation: CASSLRPPAENTEAFF.

The V and J genes are TRBV6-6 and TRBJ2-7; 11 bases line up with TRBD2. CDR3 size: 12 residues. Per germline, CDR1 MNHNY and CDR2 SVGAGI (reference sequence). The V segment lost 10 bases and the J segment 3 bases; nucleotides outside the gene matches: 2. CDR3 bases: TGTGCCACTAGCGGGAGGATCTACGAGCAGTACTTC. The encoded protein is CATSGRIYEQYF.

This clone appeared a single time. This chain joins TRBV14 and TRBJ1-5; D uncertain. Germline V gene sequence: CDR1 SGHDN, CDR2 FVKESK. The CDR3 sequence is 16 residues long. Trimming shortened V by 0 bases and J by 6 bases, and 15 bases separated the two germline ends. This CDR3 reads CASSQEPVVNGQPQHF. The CDR3 bases are TGTGCCAGCAGCCAAGAACCGGTGGTAAACGGTCAGCCCCAGCATTTT.

CDR3 amino acids: CASSAASYEQYF. For the CDR3, the DNA is TGTGCCAGCAGCGCCGCCAGCTACGAGCAGTACTTC. This sequence joins TRBV11-2 and TRBJ2-7; D ambiguous. The V and J ends lost 5 bases and 3 bases respectively, with 8 bases between them. The germline V gene encodes CDR1 SGHAT and CDR2 FQNNGV. CDR3 size: 12 residues.

Concerning this clone: Distinct nucleotide sequences in the sample also encode this CDR3. This chain connects TRBV29-1 to TRBJ2-6, with 8 bases lining up with TRBD1. V lost 6 bases to trimming and J lost 2 bases; unmatched junction nucleotides: 15. The CDR3 is 18 amino acids. Germline assignment: CDR1 SQVTM and CDR2 ANQGSEA. The CDR3 nucleotides are TGCAGCGTCAGAGGACAGGGTGGAGGTTTGGCTGGGGCCAACGTCCTGACTTTC. It yields the protein CSVRGQGGGLAGANVLTF.

V and J are TRBV27 and TRBJ2-3; no firm D call. V was pared by 3 bases and J by 8 bases, with 12 bases between. The CDR3 sequence is 13 residues long. Germline V gives CDR1 MNHEY, CDR2 SMNVEV (reference sequence). The CDR3: CASSFSQAVTQYF. The CDR3 coding sequence is TGTGCCAGCAGTTTCTCTCAGGCGGTTACGCAGTATTTT.

This chain connects TRBV4-2 to TRBJ1-5; 12 nucleotides match TRBD1. The CDR3 runs 18 residues. Germline loops: CDR1 LGHNA, CDR2 YNFKEQ. After removal of 1 base from V and 6 bases from J, the junction contained 10 bases not matched to a gene. The CDR3 sequence is CASSQGFTGTGGFQPQHF. The CDR3 bases are TGTGCCAGCAGCCAAGGATTTACCGGGACAGGGGGCTTTCAGCCCCAGCATTTT.

The rearrangement joins TRBV7-6 to TRBJ2-7, with D perhaps TRBD1 (7 bases). This CDR3 has 13 residues. Germline V gene data show CDR1 as SGHVS and CDR2 as FNYEAQ. Trimming took off 2 bases at V and 9 bases at J, with 14 bases between the two ends. Written as DNA, the CDR3 is TGTGCCAGCAGCTTAAAGGACCAGGGGGGGCAGTACTTC. It yields the protein CASSLKDQGGQYF.

The chain combines TRBV7-6 with TRBJ2-7; 10 positions match TRBD1. J gave up 5 bases and V 4 bases, and 8 bases lay outside the gene matches. The CDR3 length is 15 residues. Germline V gene data show CDR1 as SGHVS and CDR2 as FNYEAQ. CDR3 amino acids: CASSSRTGGFDEQYF. The CDR3 bases are TGTGCCAGCAGCTCAAGGACAGGGGGTTTTGACGAGCAGTACTTC.

This chain joins TRBV14 and TRBJ1-3; D perhaps matches TRBD1 (5 bases). This CDR3 comprises 18 residues. CDR1 and CDR2 from the germline V gene are SGHDN and FVKESK. Trimming stripped 6 bases from V and 2 bases from J, with 23 bases between. The DNA of the CDR3 is TGTGCCAGCAGTCCCTCGGGGGGATCCGTTTGGGCTGGAAACACCATATATTTT. Protein product: CASSPSGGSVWAGNTIYF. Looking up the rest from reference TRBV14 and TRBJ1-3 gives the full variable domain: EAGVTQFPSHSVIEKGQTVTLRCDPISGHDNLYWYRRVMGKEIKFLLHFVKESKQDESGMPNNRFLAERTGGTYSTLKVQPAELEDSGVYFCASSPSGGSVWAGNTIYFGEGSWLTVV.

The rearrangement joins TRBV10-3 to TRBJ2-5; D not resolved. Trimming took 6 bases from V and 7 from J, leaving 21 bases between them. This CDR3 spans 15 amino acids. The V gene's germline CDR1 is ENHRY and CDR2 SYGVKD. The DNA of the CDR3 is TGTGCCATCAGCGAATGGCCAATGAGCGAAGGGACCCAGTACTTC. This encodes CAISEWPMSEGTQYF.

J is TRBJ1-5 and V is TRBV15; possibly TRBD1 for D (5 bases). The CDR3 has 15 amino acids. Germline V lookup: CDR1 LNHNV, CDR2 YYDKDF (reference sequence). Trimming removed 2 bases from V and 7 bases from J, with 15 bases in between. CDR3 DNA sequence: TGTGCCACCAGCAGATCACAAAGCAGGGAACAGCCCCAGCATTTT. Translating it yields CATSRSQSREQPQHF. The variable domain in full, with the rest retrieved from reference TRBV15 and TRBJ1-5, is DAMVIQNPRYQVTQFGKPVTLSCSQTLNHNVMYWYQQKSSQAPKLLFHYYDKDFNNEADTPDNFQSRRPNTSFCFLDIRSPGLGDTAMYLCATSRSQSREQPQHFGDGTRLSIL.

This chain links TRBV5-1 with TRBJ2-1; 16 bases are a match to TRBD2. This CDR3 has 20 residues. Germline V gene lookup returns CDR1 SGHRS and CDR2 YFSETQ. The V gene end was trimmed by 5 bases and the J gene end by 4 bases; junction bases not matched to a gene: 15. The CDR3 DNA is TGCGCCAGCAGGGGTTCGGGACTAGCGGGAGGGCGTTCGATTTACAATGAGCAGTTCTTC. Translating gives CASRGSGLAGGRSIYNEQFF. The variable domain in full, completed from reference TRBV5-1 and TRBJ2-1, reads KAGVTQTPRYLIKTRGQQVTLSCSPISGHRSVSWYQQTPGQGLQFLFEYFSETQRNKGNFPGRFSGRQFSNSRSEMNVSTLELGDSALYLCASRGSGLAGGRSIYNEQFFGPGTRLTVL.

This clone came up once. The rearrangement links TRBV14 to TRBJ2-1; D is possibly TRBD2 (6 bases). This CDR3 is built from 14 residues. CDR1 and CDR2 from the germline V gene are SGHDN and FVKESK. The V end lost 5 bases, the J end lost 9 bases, and 17 bases lay between the germline ends. CDR3 sequence reads: CASSALVMGLEQFF. The CDR3 coding sequence is TGTGCCAGCAGCGCACTAGTAATGGGACTTGAGCAGTTCTTC. The full variable domain, completed using reference TRBV14 and TRBJ2-1, is EAGVTQFPSHSVIEKGQTVTLRCDPISGHDNLYWYRRVMGKEIKFLLHFVKESKQDESGMPNNRFLAERTGGTYSTLKVQPAELEDSGVYFCASSALVMGLEQFFGPGTRLTVL.

The CDR3 bases are TGCGCCAGCAGCAAAACTAGCGGTAAGCGGTTCTTC. Residues: CASSKTSGKRFF. This rearrangement joins TRBV4-1 to TRBJ2-1; 8 bases agree with TRBD2. The length of the CDR3 is 12 residues. CDR1 MGHRA and CDR2 YSYEKL come from the germline V gene. J lost 15 bases, V lost 5 bases, and 9 bases had no gene match.

This rearrangement joins TRBV11-2 to TRBJ2-5; D possibly corresponds to TRBD2 (6 bases). V was clipped by 3 bases and J by 3 bases, with 14 bases between them. The germline V gene encodes CDR1 SGHAT and CDR2 FQNNGV. This CDR3 region has 15 residues. The CDR3 DNA reads TGTGCCAGCAGCTTTGGGGGGAAGACCGAAGAGACCCAGTACTTC. Amino acids: CASSFGGKTEETQYF.

This chain joins TRBV7-6 and TRBJ1-2; the D gene is possibly TRBD1 (5 bases). This CDR3 has 15 amino acids. Trimming took 3 bases from V and 3 from J, leaving 14 bases between them. Germline assignment: CDR1 SGHVS and CDR2 FNYEAQ. CDR3 in DNA: TGTGCCAGCAGCTTCGGGACGGAGTGGGACTATGGCTACACCTTC. It encodes CASSFGTEWDYGYTF. The full variable domain, in which reference TRBV7-6 and TRBJ1-2 provide the parts outside the CDR3, is GAGVSQSPRYKVTKRGQDVALRCDPISGHVSLYWYRQALGQGPEFLTYFNYEAQQDKSGLPNDRFSAERPEGSISTLTIQRTEQRDSAMYRCASSFGTEWDYGYTFGSGTRLTVV.